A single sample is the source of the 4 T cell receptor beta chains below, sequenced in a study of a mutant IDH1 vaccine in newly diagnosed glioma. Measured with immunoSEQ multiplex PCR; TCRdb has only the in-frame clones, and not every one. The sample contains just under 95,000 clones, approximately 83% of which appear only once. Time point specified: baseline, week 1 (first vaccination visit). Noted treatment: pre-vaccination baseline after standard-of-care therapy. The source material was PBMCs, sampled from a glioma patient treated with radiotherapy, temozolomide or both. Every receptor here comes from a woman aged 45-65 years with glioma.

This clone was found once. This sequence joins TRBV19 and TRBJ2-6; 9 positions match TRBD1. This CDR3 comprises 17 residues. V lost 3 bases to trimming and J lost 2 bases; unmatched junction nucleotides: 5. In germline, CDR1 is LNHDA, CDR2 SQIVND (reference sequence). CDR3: CASSIEGQGTGANVLTF. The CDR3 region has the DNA TGTGCCAGTAGTATTGAGGGACAGGGTACTGGGGCCAACGTCCTGACTTTC.

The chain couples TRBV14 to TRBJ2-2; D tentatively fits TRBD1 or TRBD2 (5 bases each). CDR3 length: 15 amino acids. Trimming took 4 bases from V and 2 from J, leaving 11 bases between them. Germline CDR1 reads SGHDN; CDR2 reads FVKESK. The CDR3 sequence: CASSPGAGNTGELFF. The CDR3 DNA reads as TGTGCCAGCAGCCCCGGGGCAGGTAACACCGGGGAGCTGTTTTTT.

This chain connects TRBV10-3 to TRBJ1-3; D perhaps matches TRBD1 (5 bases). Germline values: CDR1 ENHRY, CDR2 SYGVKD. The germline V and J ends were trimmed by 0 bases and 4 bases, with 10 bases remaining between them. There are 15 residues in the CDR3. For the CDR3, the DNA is TGTGCCATCAGTGAGTCGAAAACAGGAGGAAACACCATATATTTT. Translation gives CAISESKTGGNTIYF.

The CDR3 protein is CAWSEAGTGYTEAFF. Here the CDR3 DNA reads TGTGCCTGGAGTGAAGCCGGGACCGGGTATACTGAAGCTTTCTTT. This chain connects TRBV30 to TRBJ1-1; possible D gene TRBD1, 5 bases. The germline CDR1 and CDR2 sequences are GTSNPN and SVGIG (reference sequence). V gave up 1 base and J gave up 5 bases, with 17 bases separating them. The length of the CDR3 is 15 residues.